Presented here are 19 T cell receptor beta chains from one specimen sequenced in a study of radiotherapy plus CTLA-4 blockade in lung cancer. Clones were sequenced by immunoSEQ multiplex PCR, and TCRdb holds only the in-frame ones, with some missing. The sample lists tens of thousands of clones, approximately 86% occurring once. Here the sequenced sample was peripheral blood, taken from a patient treated with radiotherapy plus ipilimumab. The receptors shown here come from a human donor with non-small cell lung cancer that progressed on radiotherapy plus ipilimumab.

The V and J genes are TRBV6-6 and TRBJ1-1; the D is unclear. This CDR3 is 14 amino acids long. The V end lost 7 bases, the J end lost 5 bases, and 17 bases lay between the germline ends. Germline CDR1 is MNHNY and CDR2 is SVGAGI (reference sequence). CDR3 nucleotide sequence: TGTGCCAGCAACCGGGTTTTGGGCGGGACTGAAGCTTTCTTT. Protein: CASNRVLGGTEAFF.

CDR3 nucleotide sequence: TGTGCCAGCAGTTTTAGTGGGACAGGGCGTTACAATGAGCAGTTCTTC. It specifies CASSFSGTGRYNEQFF. This sequence joins TRBV28 and TRBJ2-1; 9 nucleotides line up with TRBD1. V shed 3 bases and J 4 bases; nucleotides not matched to a gene: 7. The CDR3 is 16 amino acids. Per the germline V gene, CDR1 is MDHEN and CDR2 is SYDVKM.

The chain links TRBV18 to TRBJ2-1; 14 nucleotides agree with TRBD2. V shed 8 bases, J shed 9 bases, and the junction held 6 bases outside the gene matches. The germline CDR1 and CDR2 sequences are KGHSH and LQKENI. This CDR3 comprises 14 residues. This CDR3 reads CASKTSGREVEQFF. CDR3 coding DNA: TGTGCCAGCAAGACTAGCGGGAGGGAGGTTGAGCAGTTCTTC.

This chain connects TRBV18 to TRBJ1-2, with 7 positions matching TRBD1. In germline, CDR1 is KGHSH, CDR2 LQKENI. V was clipped by 5 bases and J by 7 bases; unmatched bases: 10. The CDR3 covers 14 residues. CDR3 in DNA: TGTGCCAGCTCATCCGCAGGGGGAAGAGGTGGCTACACCTTC. Amino acid sequence: CASSSAGGRGGYTF.

V is TRBV21-1 and J is TRBJ2-3; TRBD1, the table's D call, lacks a check against the DNA. TRBV21-1 is assigned pseudogene status. CDR3 length: 16 residues. The CDR3 is CASSSLDRGDTDTQYF. The CDR3 DNA follows: TGTGCCAGCAGCAGCCTGGACAGGGGGGACACAGATACGCAGTATTTT.

The V call is TRBV27, the J call TRBJ2-7; TRBD2 agrees at 9 bases. The V gene end was trimmed by 6 bases and the J gene end by 1 base; junction bases not matched to a gene: 4. Looked up from germline, CDR1 is MNHEY and CDR2 is SMNVEV (reference sequence). The CDR3 totals 14 residues. In nucleotides, the CDR3 is TGTGCCAGCAGGCGGGGGGGCACTTCCTACGAGCAGTACTTC. It is translated as CASRRGGTSYEQYF.

This chain connects TRBV9 to TRBJ2-7; 8 bases align to TRBD1. Unmatched junction bases numbered 8, after V lost 3 bases and J lost 6 bases. CDR3 length: 14 residues. The germline gives CDR1 SGDLS, CDR2 YYNGEE. In DNA, the CDR3 is TGTGCCAGCAGCGCGGGACAGGCCCCCTCCGAGCAGTACTTC. This translates into CASSAGQAPSEQYF.

CDR3 in DNA: TGTGCCAGCAGCGGAAGACAGGGTACCGAGCAGTACTTC. It specifies CASSGRQGTEQYF. The gene calls are TRBV7-2 and TRBJ2-7; 7 nucleotides match TRBD1. Losses at the gene ends were 5 bases for V and 6 bases for J; bases not matched to a gene: 7. The CDR3 is made up of 13 amino acids. Germline V gene data show CDR1 as SGHTA and CDR2 as FQGNSA.

The V gene is TRBV19, the J gene TRBJ1-2; 7 nucleotides agree with TRBD1. CDR3 length: 16 amino acids. CDR1 is LNHDA, CDR2 SQIVND, per germline (reference sequence). V lost 5 bases to trimming and J lost 8 bases; unmatched junction nucleotides: 17. DNA for the CDR3: TGTGCCAGTAGTCCCCCCCAGAGGGGGCGGTTCGGAGGCTACACCTTC. Translated: CASSPPQRGRFGGYTF.

In regard to this clone: The sample has other DNA sequences that encode this CDR3 too. This chain links TRBV27 with TRBJ1-1; D call uncertain. Trimming cost V 2 bases and J 0 bases, with 7 bases left between them. This CDR3 region has 14 residues. Germline V gives CDR1 MNHEY, CDR2 SMNVEV (reference sequence). The CDR3 protein is CASSLGGVNTEAFF. In DNA form, the CDR3 reads TGTGCCAGCAGTTTAGGCGGAGTGAACACTGAAGCTTTCTTT.

The chain recombines TRBV6-5 with TRBJ1-6; unclear D gene. Germline V gene sequence: CDR1 MNHEY, CDR2 SVGAGI. The CDR3 has 16 residues. Trimming took 0 bases from V and 3 from J, leaving 9 bases between them. CDR3 loop: CASSYSRSSYNSPLHF. CDR3 nucleotide sequence: TGTGCCAGCAGTTACTCTCGCAGCAGCTATAATTCACCCCTCCACTTT.

This clone was seen a handful of times. The rearrangement uses TRBV30 and TRBJ1-1; D unclear. CDR1 and CDR2 from the germline V gene are GTSNPN and SVGIG (reference sequence). Trimming took 0 bases from V and 5 from J, leaving 13 bases between them. This CDR3 spans 14 amino acids. The CDR3 is CAWSVPGGWTEAFF. CDR3 DNA sequence: TGTGCCTGGAGTGTACCGGGCGGGTGGACTGAAGCTTTCTTT.

The V gene is TRBV5-6, the J gene TRBJ2-1; 7 nucleotides agree with TRBD2. This CDR3 has 14 amino acids. Germline V lookup: CDR1 SGHDT, CDR2 YYEEEE. After removal of 5 bases from V and 11 bases from J, the junction contained 13 bases not matched to a gene. Written as DNA, the CDR3 is TGTGCCAGCAGTTTTTCCCAGACTAGCTCGAAGCAGTTCTTC. Its translation is CASSFSQTSSKQFF.

This clone was found once. The J gene is TRBJ2-7, the V gene TRBV9; TRBD2 is a possible D gene (6 bases). The V and J ends lost 3 bases and 6 bases respectively, with 10 bases between them. This CDR3 region has 12 residues. CDR1 is SGDLS and CDR2 is YYNGEE in the germline V gene. The DNA for the CDR3 is TGTGCCAGCAGCGCAGCCGGGGGCGAGCAGTACTTC. Translation gives CASSAAGGEQYF.

This sequence joins TRBV11-3 and TRBJ2-1, with D tentatively TRBD2 (5 bases). The CDR3 extends over 16 amino acids. Germline assignment: CDR1 SGHNT and CDR2 YENEEA. V was shortened by 5 bases and J by 0 bases, with 14 bases between the two germline ends. The DNA for the CDR3 is TGTGCCAGCAGCACCAGAGGGTCCAGCTCCTACAATGAGCAGTTCTTC. Protein product: CASSTRGSSSYNEQFF.

The chain uses TRBV18 and TRBJ2-3; possibly TRBD1 or TRBD2 for D (5 bases each). Trimming cost V 3 bases and J 4 bases, with 14 bases left between them. This CDR3 is 15 amino acids long. CDR1 and CDR2 (germline): KGHSH, LQKENI. The CDR3 reads CASSPAGRGADTQYF. The CDR3 DNA reads as TGTGCCAGCTCACCGGCTGGTAGGGGAGCAGATACGCAGTATTTT.

The CDR3 coding sequence is TGTGCCAGCAGTCATTATAGTACGCAGTATTTT. Translation: CASSHYSTQYF. The V call is TRBV27, the J call TRBJ2-3; D is unclear. This CDR3 has 11 residues. Germline V lookup: CDR1 MNHEY, CDR2 SMNVEV (reference sequence). Trimming cost V 5 bases and J 8 bases, with 8 bases left between them.

This clone was observed a few times. The chain combines TRBV28 with TRBJ2-7; 12 nucleotides match TRBD2. CDR1 and CDR2 from the germline V gene are MDHEN and SYDVKM. V was pared by 6 bases and J by 6 bases, with 15 bases of the junction left unmatched. The CDR3 covers 17 residues. The CDR3 DNA reads TGTGCCAGCAGAATCGTGACTAGCGGGAGCATTTGGAGCGAGCAGTACTTC. This encodes CASRIVTSGSIWSEQYF.

This sequence joins TRBV29-1 and TRBJ1-5, with unresolved D. From germline, CDR1 is SQVTM and CDR2 ANQGSEA. V shed 0 bases and J shed 3 bases, with 6 bases lying between them. The CDR3 has 13 residues. DNA for the CDR3: TGCAGCGTTGAAGAGGGGTTCAATCAGCCCCAGCATTTT. Protein: CSVEEGFNQPQHF.